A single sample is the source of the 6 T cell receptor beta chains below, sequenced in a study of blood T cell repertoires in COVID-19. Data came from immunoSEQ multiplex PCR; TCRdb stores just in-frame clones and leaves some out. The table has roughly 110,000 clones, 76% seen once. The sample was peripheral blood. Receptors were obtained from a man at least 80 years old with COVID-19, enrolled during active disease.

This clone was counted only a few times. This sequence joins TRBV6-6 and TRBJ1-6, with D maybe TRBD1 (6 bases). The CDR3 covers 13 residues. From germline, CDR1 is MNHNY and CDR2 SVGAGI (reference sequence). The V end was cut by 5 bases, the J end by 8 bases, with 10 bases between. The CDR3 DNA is TGTGCCAGCAGTCCCCGACAGGATTCACCCCTCCACTTT. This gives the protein CASSPRQDSPLHF.

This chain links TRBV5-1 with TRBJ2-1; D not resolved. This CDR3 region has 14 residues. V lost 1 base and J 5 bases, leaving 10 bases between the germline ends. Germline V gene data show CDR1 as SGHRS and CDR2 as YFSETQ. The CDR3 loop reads CASSLTGWDNEQFF. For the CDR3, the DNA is TGCGCCAGCAGCTTGACGGGTTGGGACAATGAGCAGTTCTTC.

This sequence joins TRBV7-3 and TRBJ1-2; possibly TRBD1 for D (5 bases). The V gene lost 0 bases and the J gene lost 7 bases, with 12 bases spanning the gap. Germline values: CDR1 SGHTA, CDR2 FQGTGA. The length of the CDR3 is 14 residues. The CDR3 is CASSLTPGLTGYTF. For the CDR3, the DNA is TGTGCCAGCAGCTTAACCCCAGGGTTGACTGGCTACACCTTC.

CDR3 protein: CASSTRATGVVTEAFF. The CDR3 DNA follows: TGTGCCAGCAGCACCCGGGCTACAGGGGTCGTTACTGAAGCTTTCTTT. The genes are TRBV7-9 and TRBJ1-1; 7 nucleotides agree with TRBD1. The CDR3 totals 16 residues. Losses at the gene ends were 5 bases for V and 5 bases for J; bases not matched to a gene: 14. Germline loops: CDR1 SEHNR, CDR2 FQNEAQ (reference sequence).

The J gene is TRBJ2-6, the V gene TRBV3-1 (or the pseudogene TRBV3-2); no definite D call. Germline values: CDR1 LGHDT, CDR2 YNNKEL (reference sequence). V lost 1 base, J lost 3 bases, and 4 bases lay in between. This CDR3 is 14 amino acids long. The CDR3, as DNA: TGTGCCAGCAGCCAAGTGAGTGGGGCCAACGTCCTGACTTTC. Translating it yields CASSQVSGANVLTF.

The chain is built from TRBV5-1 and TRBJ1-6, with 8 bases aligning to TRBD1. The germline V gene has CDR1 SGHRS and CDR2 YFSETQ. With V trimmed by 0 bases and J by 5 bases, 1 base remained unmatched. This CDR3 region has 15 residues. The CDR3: CASSLGQGHNSPLHF. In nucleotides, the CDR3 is TGCGCCAGCAGCTTGGGACAGGGGCATAATTCACCCCTCCACTTT.